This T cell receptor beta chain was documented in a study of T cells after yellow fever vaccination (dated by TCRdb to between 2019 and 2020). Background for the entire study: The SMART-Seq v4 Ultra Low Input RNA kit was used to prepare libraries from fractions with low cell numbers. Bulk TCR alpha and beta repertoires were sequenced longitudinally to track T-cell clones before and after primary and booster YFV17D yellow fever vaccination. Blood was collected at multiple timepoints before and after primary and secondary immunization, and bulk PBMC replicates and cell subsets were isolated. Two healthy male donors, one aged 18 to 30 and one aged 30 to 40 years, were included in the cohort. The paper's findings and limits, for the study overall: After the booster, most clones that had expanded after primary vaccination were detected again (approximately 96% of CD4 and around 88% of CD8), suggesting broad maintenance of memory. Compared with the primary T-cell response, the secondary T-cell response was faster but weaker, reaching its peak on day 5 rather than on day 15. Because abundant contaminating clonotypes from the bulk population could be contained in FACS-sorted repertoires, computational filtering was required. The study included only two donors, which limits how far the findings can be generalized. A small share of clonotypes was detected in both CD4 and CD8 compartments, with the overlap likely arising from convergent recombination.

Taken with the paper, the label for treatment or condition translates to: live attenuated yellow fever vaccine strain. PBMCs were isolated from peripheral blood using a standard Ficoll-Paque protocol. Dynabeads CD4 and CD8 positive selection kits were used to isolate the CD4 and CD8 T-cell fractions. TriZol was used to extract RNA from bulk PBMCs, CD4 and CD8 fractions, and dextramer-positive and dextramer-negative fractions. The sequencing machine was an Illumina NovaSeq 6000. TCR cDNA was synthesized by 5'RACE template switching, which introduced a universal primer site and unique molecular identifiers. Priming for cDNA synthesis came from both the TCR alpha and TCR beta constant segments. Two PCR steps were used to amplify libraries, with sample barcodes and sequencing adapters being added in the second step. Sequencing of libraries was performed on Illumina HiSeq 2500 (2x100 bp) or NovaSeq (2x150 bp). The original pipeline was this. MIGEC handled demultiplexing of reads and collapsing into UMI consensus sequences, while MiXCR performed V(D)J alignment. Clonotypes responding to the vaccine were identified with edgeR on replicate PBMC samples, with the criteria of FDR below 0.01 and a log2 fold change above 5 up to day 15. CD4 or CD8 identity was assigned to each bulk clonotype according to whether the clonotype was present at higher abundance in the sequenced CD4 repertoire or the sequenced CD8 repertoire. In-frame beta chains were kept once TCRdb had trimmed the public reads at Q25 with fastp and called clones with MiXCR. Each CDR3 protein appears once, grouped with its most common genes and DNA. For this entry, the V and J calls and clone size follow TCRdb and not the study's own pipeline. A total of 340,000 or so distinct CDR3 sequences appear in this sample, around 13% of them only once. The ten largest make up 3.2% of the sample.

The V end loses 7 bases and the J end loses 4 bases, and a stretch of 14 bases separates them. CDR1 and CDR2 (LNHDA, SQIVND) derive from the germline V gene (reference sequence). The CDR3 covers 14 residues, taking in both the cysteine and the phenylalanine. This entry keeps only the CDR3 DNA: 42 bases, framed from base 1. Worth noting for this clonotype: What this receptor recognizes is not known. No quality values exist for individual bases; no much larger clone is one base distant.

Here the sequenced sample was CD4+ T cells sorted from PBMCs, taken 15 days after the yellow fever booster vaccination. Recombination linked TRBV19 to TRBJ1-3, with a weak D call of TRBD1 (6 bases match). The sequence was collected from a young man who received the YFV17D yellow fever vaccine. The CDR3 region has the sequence CASTSTGSGNTIYF. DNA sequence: TGTGCCAGTACATCAACAGGGAGCGGAAACACCATATATTTT.